This TCR beta chain is from a study of OX40 agonist ivuxolimab in advanced cancers. Study overall: Earlier treatment with anti-PD-1, anti-PD-L1 or anti-CTLA-4 was permitted, and over 35% had received some.

Whole-study results and caveats: Clonal expansion among partial responders at 0.1-3.0 mg/kg ranked near the lowest. What antigens the expanded peripheral T cells recognized was never established.

The CDR3 sequence is 13 residues long. Trimming removed 2 bases at V and 8 bases at J, with 12 bases between. In germline, CDR1 is MNHNS, CDR2 SASEGT. Sequenced by immunoSEQ multiplex PCR; TCRdb stores in-frame clones only, minus some. There are 75,000 to 100,000 clones in the sample; less than 85% occur only once, and about 5.5% lies in the top ten. Anyone with autoimmune disease history or systemic immunosuppression was excluded. To note about this clone: The target antigen is unknown.

This clonotype originated in an adult with an advanced solid tumor such as melanoma, head and neck, liver or kidney cancer. The rearrangement links TRBV6-1 to TRBJ1-2, with D possibly being TRBD1 (5 bases). The sample here was CD4+ or CD8+ T cells sorted from blood, taken in a trial of the OX40 agonist ivuxolimab. The DNA for the CDR3 is TGTGCCAGCAGTGAAATGGGGGGGGACGGCTACACCTTC. Translated, it gives CASSEMGGDGYTF.